The present T cell receptor beta chain was sequenced within a study of blood T cell repertoires in COVID-19. At the level of the study: The analysed material was cDNA or gDNA that came from T cells, B-cell-depleted T cells, or PBMCs.

Original data processing: Estimation of nucleated cell counts relied on the amplification of reference gene primers. Here immunoSEQ multiplex PCR was the method, and the copy in TCRdb shows in-frame clones only, minus some. The V and J calls and the clone size are those of that table, but D and trimming were determined from the DNA. The sample lists 300,000 to 450,000 clones; 75% to 90% were seen once. Trimming removed 4 bases from V and 6 bases from J; junction bases left unmatched: 5. Germline loops: CDR1 SEHNR, CDR2 FQNEAQ (reference sequence). This CDR3 is built from 14 residues. The chain is built from TRBV7-9 and TRBJ2-5, with 10 bases that match TRBD2. The sequenced material came from peripheral blood. The TCR sequence derives from a woman under 30 with acute or convalescent COVID-19. This CDR3 is CASSSSGSGKTQYF. DNA for the CDR3: TGTGCCAGCAGCTCTAGCGGGAGTGGTAAGACCCAGTACTTC.